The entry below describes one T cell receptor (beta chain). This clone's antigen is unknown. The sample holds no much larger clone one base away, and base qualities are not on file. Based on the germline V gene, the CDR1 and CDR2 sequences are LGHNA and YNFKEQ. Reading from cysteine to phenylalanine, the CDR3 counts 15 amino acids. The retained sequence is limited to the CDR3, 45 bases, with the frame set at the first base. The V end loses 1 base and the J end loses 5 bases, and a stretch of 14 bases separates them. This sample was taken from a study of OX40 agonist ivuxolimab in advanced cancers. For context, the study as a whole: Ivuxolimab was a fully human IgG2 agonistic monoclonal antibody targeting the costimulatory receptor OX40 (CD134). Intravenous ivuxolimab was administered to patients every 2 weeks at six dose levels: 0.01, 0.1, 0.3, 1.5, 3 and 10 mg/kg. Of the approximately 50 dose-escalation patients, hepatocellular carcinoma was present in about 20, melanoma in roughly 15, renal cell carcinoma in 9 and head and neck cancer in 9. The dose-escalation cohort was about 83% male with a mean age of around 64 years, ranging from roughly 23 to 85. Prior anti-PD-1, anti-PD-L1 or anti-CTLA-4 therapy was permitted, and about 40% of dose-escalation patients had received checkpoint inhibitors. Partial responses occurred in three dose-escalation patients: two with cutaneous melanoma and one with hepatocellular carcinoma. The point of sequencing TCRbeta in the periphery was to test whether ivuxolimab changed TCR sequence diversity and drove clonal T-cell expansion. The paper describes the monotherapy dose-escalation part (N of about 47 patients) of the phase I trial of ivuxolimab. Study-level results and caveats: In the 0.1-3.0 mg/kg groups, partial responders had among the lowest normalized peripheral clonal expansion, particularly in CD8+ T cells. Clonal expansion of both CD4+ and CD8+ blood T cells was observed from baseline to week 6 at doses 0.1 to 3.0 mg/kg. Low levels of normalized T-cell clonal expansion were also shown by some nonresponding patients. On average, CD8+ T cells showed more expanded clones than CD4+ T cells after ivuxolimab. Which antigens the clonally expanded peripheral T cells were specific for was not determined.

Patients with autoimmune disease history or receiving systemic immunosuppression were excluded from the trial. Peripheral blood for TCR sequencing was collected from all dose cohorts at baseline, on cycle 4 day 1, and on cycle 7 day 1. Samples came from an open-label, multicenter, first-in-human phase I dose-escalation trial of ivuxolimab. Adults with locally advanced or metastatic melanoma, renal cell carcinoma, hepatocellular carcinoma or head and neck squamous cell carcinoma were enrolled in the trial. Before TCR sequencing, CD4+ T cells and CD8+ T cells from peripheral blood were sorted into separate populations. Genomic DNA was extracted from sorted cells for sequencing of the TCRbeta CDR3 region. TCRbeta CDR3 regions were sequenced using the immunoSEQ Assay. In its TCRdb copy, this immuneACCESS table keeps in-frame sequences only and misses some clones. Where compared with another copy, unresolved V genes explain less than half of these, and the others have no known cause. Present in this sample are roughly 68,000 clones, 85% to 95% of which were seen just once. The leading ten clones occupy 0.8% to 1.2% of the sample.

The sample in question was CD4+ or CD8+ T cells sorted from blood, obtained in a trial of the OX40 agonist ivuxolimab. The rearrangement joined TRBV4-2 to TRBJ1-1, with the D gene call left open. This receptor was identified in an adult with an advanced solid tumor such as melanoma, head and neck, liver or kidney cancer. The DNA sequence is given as TGTGCCAGCAGCCAAGGAGGTGGGTTGCGGACTGAAGCTTTCTTT. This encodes CASSQGGGLRTEAFF.